The clone carrying this TCR beta chain was detected ten times or more. The antigen remains undetermined. Breast cancer patients provided tissue from their axillary draining lymph nodes. This sample is part of a study of breast tumors, draining lymph nodes, adjacent tissues. Study-wide findings and caveats: Most tumor T cells seemingly derive from lymph node, then expand in tumor. Tumor repertoires ranked between lymph nodes and nontumor tissue in diversity, with V and J gene preferences. Luminal-like breast cancer showed significantly higher tumor–nontumor repertoire similarity than basal-like.

Germline loops: CDR1 SGHRS, CDR2 YFSETQ. V lost 0 bases to trimming and J lost 7 bases, with 14 bases between them. The CDR3 loop spans 15 amino acids. Via MiXCR, TCRdb re-called the multiplex PCR reads, giving one row per CDR3 protein. Among around 130,000 distinct CDR3 sequences listed, over 20% were seen once. This receptor was identified in a female donor with breast cancer. Some clones in this sample may be carry-over from other donors' samples. The chain recombines TRBV5-1 with TRBJ2-1, with D possibly matching TRBD2 (6 bases). Sequenced sample: axillary lymph node tissue. The CDR3 is CASSLESSARNEQFF. As DNA, the CDR3 is TGCGCCAGCAGCTTGGAGTCTAGCGCTAGAAATGAGCAGTTCTTC. Complete variable domain (other parts from reference TRBV5-1 and TRBJ2-1): KAGVTQTPRYLIKTRGQQVTLSCSPISGHRSVSWYQQTPGQGLQFLFEYFSETQRNKGNFPGRFSGRQFSNSRSEMNVSTLELGDSALYLCASSLESSARNEQFFGPGTRLTVL.